The source of this T cell receptor beta chain is a study of response to subunit inactivated influenza vaccine. One entry per CDR3 protein results from TCRdb running MiXCR on the RT-PCR reads. The sample contains about 520,000 distinct CDR3 sequences, approximately 6.9% of which appear only once. Ten or more counts support this clonotype. Its antigen is undetermined. The CDR3 spans 12 residues. Germline V CDR1 and CDR2: DFQATT, SNEGSKA (reference sequence). After removal of 3 bases from V and 3 bases from J, the junction contained 0 bases not matched to a gene. Study-level results: Every seasonal influenza vaccination brings in few new T cells, the authors suggested.

Sequenced material: PBMCs from blood, taken around 25 months after vaccination. The chain couples TRBV20-1 to TRBJ2-5; 8 nucleotides agree with TRBD2. The source is a man in his fifties or sixties who received an inactivated influenza vaccine. In DNA, the CDR3 is TGCAGTGCTAGGCGGGGGGAAGAGACCCAGTACTTC. Translation: CSARRGEETQYF.